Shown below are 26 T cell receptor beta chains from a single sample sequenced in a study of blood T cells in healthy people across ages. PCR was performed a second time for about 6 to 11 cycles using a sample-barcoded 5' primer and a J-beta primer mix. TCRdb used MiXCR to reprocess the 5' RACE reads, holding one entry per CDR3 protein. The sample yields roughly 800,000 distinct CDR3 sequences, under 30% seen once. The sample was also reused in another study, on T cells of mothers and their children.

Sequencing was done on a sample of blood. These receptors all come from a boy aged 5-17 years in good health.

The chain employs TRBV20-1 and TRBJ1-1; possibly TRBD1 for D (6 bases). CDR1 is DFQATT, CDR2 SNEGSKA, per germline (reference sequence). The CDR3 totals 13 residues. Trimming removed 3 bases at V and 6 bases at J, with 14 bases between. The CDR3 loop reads CSAREGVTAEAFF. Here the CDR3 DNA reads TGCAGTGCTAGGGAGGGGGTGACGGCTGAAGCTTTCTTT.

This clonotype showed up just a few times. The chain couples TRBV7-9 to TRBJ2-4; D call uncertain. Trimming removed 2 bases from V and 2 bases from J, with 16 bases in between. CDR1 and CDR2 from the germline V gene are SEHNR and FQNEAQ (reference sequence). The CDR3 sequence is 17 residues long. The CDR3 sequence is CASSLREFGETKNIQYF. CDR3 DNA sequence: TGTGCCAGCAGCTTAAGGGAATTCGGCGAGACCAAAAACATTCAGTACTTC. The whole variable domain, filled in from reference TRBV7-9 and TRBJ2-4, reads DTGVSQNPRHKITKRGQNVTFRCDPISEHNRLYWYRQTLGQGPEFLTYFQNEAQLEKSRLLSDRFSAERPKGSFSTLEIQRTEQGDSAMYLCASSLREFGETKNIQYFGAGTRLSVL.

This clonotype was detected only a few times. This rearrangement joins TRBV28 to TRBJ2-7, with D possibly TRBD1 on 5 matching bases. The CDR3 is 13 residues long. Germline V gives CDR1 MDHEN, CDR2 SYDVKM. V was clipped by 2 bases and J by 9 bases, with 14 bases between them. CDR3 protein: CASSLDSPRLQYF. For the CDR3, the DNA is TGTGCCAGCAGTTTAGACAGCCCGAGGTTGCAGTACTTC.

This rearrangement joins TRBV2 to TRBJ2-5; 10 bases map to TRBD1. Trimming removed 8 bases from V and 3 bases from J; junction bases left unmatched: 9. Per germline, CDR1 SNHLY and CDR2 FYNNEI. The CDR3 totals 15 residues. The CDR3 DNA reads TGTGCCAGCGGGGAACTGGGGACAGGGGAAGAGACCCAGTACTTC. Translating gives CASGELGTGEETQYF.

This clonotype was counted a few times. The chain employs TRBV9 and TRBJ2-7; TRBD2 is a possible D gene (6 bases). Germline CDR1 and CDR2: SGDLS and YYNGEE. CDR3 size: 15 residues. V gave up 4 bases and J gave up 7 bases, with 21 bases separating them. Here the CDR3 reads CASSPGTPGVGEQYF. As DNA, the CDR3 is TGTGCCAGCAGCCCCGGGACTCCCGGCGTCGGAGAGCAGTACTTC.

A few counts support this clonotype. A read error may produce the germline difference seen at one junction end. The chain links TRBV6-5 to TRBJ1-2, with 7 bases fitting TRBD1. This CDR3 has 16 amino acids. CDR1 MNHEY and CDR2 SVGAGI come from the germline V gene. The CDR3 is CASSSPVAGGHYGYAF. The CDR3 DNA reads TGTGCCAGCAGTTCTCCCGTGGCAGGGGGGCACTATGGCTACGCCTTC.

The CDR3 nucleotides read TGTGCCAGCAGTGGCGGGACAGGAGATAGCAATCAGCCCCAGCATTTT. It specifies CASSGGTGDSNQPQHF. The chain recombines TRBV6-1 with TRBJ1-5; TRBD1 matches at 8 bases. This CDR3 has 16 residues. The V segment lost 4 bases and the J segment 0 bases; nucleotides outside the gene matches: 5. Germline V lookup: CDR1 MNHNS, CDR2 SASEGT.

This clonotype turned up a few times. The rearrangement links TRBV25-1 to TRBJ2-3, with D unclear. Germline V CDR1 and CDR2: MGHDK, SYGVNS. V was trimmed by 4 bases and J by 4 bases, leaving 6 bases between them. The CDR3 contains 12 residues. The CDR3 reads CASSAPSDTQYF. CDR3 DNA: TGTGCCAGCAGTGCCCCGTCAGATACGCAGTATTTT.

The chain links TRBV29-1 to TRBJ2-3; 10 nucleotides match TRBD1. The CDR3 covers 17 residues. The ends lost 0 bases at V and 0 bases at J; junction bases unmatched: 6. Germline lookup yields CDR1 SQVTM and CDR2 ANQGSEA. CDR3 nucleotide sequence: TGCAGCGTTGAAGATCCCGACAGGGGGCCTAGCACAGATACGCAGTATTTT. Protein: CSVEDPDRGPSTDTQYF.

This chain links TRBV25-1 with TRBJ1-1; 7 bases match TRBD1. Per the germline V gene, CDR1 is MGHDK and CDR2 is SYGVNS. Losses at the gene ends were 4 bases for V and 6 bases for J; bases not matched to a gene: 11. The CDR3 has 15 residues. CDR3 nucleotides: TGTGCCAGCAGTGGGAAAGGGGGCGCATTGGCTGAAGCTTTCTTT. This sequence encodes CASSGKGGALAEAFF.

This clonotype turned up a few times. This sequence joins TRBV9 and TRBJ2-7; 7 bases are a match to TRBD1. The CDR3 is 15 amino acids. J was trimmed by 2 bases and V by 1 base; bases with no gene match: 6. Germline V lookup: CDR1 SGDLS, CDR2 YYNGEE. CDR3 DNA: TGTGCCAGCAGCGTATCCGGGACAGAAACCTACGAGCAGTACTTC. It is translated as CASSVSGTETYEQYF.

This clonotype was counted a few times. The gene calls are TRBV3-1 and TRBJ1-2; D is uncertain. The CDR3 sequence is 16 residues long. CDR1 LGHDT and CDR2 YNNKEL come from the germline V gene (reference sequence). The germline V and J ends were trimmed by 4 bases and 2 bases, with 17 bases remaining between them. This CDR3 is CASSPFPGSRNYGYTF. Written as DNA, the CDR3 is TGTGCCAGCAGCCCTTTTCCGGGATCTAGGAACTATGGCTACACCTTC.

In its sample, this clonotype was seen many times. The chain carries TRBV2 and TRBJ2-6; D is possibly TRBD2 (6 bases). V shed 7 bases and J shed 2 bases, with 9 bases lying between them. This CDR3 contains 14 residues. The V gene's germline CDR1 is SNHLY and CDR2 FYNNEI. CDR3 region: CASNRETGANVLTF. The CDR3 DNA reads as TGTGCCAGCAATCGGGAGACTGGGGCCAACGTCCTGACTTTC.

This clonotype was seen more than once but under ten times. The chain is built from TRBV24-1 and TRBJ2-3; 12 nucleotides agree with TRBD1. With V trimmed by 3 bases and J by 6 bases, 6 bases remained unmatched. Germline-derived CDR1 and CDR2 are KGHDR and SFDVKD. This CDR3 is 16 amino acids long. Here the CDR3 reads CATSDARDRGRDTQYF. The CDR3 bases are TGTGCCACCAGTGATGCCCGGGACAGGGGGCGCGATACGCAGTATTTT.

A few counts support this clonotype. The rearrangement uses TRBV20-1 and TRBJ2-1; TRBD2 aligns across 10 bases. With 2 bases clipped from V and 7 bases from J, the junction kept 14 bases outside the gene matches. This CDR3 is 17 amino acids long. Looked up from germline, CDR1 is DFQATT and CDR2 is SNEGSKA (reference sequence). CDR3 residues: CSARRASGGDRANEQFF. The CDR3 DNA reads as TGCAGTGCTAGACGAGCAAGCGGGGGGGATAGGGCGAATGAGCAGTTCTTC.

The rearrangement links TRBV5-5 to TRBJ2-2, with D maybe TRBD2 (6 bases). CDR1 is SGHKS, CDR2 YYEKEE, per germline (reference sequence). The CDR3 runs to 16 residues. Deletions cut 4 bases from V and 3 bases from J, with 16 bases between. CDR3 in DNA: TGTGCCAGCAGCCCCCGGGCCCGCGGGGACACCGGGGAGCTGTTTTTT. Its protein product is CASSPRARGDTGELFF. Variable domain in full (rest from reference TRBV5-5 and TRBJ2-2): DAGVTQSPTHLIKTRGQQVTLRCSPISGHKSVSWYQQVLGQGPQFIFQYYEKEERGRGNFPDRFSARQFPNYSSELNVNALLLGDSALYLCASSPRARGDTGELFFGEGSRLTVL.

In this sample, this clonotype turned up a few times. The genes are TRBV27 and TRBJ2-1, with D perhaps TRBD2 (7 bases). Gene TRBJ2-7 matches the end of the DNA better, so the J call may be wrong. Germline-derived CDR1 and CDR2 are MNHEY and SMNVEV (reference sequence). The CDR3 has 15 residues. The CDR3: CASSLSRGAKYEQYF. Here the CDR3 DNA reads TGTGCCAGCAGTTTGTCCCGGGGGGCCAAATACGAGCAGTACTTC.

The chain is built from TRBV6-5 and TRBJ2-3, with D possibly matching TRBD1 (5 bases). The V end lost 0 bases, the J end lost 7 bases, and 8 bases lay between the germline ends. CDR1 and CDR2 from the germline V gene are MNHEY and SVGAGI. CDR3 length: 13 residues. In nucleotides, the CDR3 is TGTGCCAGCAGTTACTCGACAGCCTATACGCAGTATTTT. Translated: CASSYSTAYTQYF.

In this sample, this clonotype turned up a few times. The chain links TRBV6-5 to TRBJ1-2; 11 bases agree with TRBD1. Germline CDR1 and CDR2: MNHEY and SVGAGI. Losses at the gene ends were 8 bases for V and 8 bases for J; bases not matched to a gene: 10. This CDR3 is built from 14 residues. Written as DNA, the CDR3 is TGTGCCAGCTCCAACGAGGGACAGGGGGGCGGCTACACCTTC. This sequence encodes CASSNEGQGGGYTF.

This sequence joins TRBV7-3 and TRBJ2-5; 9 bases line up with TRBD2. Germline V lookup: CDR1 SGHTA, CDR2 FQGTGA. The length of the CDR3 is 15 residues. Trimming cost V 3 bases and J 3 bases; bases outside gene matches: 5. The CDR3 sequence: CASSFRASGKETQYF. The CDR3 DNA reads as TGTGCCAGCAGCTTCAGAGCTAGCGGGAAAGAGACCCAGTACTTC.

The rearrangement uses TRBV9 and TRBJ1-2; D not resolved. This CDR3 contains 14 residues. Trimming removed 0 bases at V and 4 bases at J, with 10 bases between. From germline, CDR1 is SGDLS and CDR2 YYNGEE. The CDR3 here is CASSVEGRPYGYTF. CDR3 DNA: TGTGCCAGCAGCGTAGAGGGCAGGCCCTATGGCTACACCTTC.

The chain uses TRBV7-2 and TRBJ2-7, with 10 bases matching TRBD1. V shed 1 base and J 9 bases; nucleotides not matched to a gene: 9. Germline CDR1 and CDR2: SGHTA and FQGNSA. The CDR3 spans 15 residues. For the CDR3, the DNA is TGTGCCAGCAGCTTAGGTCTGAACCGACAGGGGGCGCAGTACTTC. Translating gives CASSLGLNRQGAQYF.

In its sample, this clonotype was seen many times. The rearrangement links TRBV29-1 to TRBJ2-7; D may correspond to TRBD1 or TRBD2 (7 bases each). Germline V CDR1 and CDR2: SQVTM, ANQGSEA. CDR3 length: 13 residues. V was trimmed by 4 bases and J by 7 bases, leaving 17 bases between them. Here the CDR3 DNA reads TGCAGCGTTGGGCGAAGCGGGACAGATGAGCAGTACTTC. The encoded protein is CSVGRSGTDEQYF.

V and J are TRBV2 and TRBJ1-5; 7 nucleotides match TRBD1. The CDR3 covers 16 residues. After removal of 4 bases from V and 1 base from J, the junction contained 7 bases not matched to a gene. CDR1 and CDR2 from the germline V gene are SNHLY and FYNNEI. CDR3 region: CASSARRDRSNQPQHF. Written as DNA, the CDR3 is TGTGCCAGCAGTGCTCGCAGGGACAGAAGCAATCAGCCCCAGCATTTT.

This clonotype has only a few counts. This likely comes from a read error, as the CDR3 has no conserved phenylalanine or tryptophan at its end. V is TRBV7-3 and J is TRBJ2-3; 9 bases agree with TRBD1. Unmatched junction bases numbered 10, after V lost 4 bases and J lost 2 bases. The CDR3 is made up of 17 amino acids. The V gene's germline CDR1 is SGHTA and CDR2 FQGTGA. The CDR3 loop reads CASSSNPGTGSTDTQYL. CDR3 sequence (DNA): TGTGCCAGCAGCTCTAACCCCGGGACAGGGTCCACAGATACGCAGTATCTT.

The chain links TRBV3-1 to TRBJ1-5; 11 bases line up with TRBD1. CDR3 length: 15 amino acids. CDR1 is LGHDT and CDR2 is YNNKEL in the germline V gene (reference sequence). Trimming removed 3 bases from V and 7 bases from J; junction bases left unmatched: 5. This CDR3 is CASSQTGTGGQPQHF. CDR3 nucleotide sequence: TGTGCCAGCAGCCAGACCGGGACAGGGGGACAGCCCCAGCATTTT.